Detailed here is one T cell receptor beta chain. The antigen it binds to is not known. Per-nucleotide qualities are absent, and no much larger clonotype sits a single base away. The sample comes from a study of blood T cell repertoires in COVID-19 (dated by TCRdb to the early 2020s). About the study as a whole: The collaborator samples originated in the United States, Italy and Spain and spanned the acute and convalescent phases of COVID-19. The prospective study material was composed of cDNA or gDNA derived from T cells, B-cell-depleted T cells, or PBMCs. The dataset comprised deeply sampled blood TCRbeta repertoires from subjects exposed to, actively infected with, or recovered from COVID-19. A freely available public database, intended as a resource for researchers studying the immune response to SARS-CoV-2, is where the repertoires were released. Samples came from the ongoing ImmuneRACE study (first 160 participants) plus 1,254 subjects from 6 global collaborators. Sample metadata almost always included a de-identified subject ID, COVID-19 status, age in years and sex. Where available, HLA class I and class II types were obtained from metadata supplied by the sample provider rather than from assay-based typing.

Measured from the cysteine to the phenylalanine, the CDR3 is 14 residues long. Only the CDR3 region is kept as DNA, spanning 42 bases read in frame from base 1. Trimming costs V 3 bases and J 1 base, and their ends lie 6 bases apart. Reading the germline V gene (reference sequence) gives CDR1 MNHNY and CDR2 SVGAGI. Collaborating institutions collected whole blood in K2EDTA tubes following their own protocols. For TCRbeta analysis, collaborators shipped samples in one of three forms: frozen whole blood, isolated PBMCs, or DNA extracted from either of those sample types. General conclusions and limits of the study: Clinical and demographic metadata were provided uncurated, with the amount varying by source and participant.

TCRbeta CDR3 regions were amplified from genomic DNA using the immunoSEQ Assay, a bias-controlled multiplex PCR. Regarding the original processing steps: Within the assay, amplification of reference gene primers was used to estimate how many nucleated cells each sample contained. To quantify the absolute abundance of each unique TCRbeta CDR3 rearrangement, sequence reads were collapsed and filtered. For each sample, productive Simpson clonality was calculated as the square root of Simpson's diversity index across productive rearrangements. TCRdb carries this immuneACCESS record with in-frame sequences only. Its versions omit some clonotypes, under half of them owing to an unresolved V gene in the studies checked, with the rest unexplained. V, J and clone size derive from that table, while D and trimming were established from the DNA sequence. The sample table contains roughly 300,000 clones; only one count was recorded for 81% of them. The ten largest clones capture around 3% of the sample.

This TCR derives from a woman aged 60-75 years with active or convalescent COVID-19. The receptor chain draws on TRBV6-6 and TRBJ2-2; the D gene is not confidently resolved. Sequencing was carried out using peripheral blood. The sequenced DNA: TGTGCCAGCAGTTATAACAGGAACACCGGGGAGCTGTTTTTT. Its protein is CASSYNRNTGELFF.